This is a list of T cell receptor beta chains from one sample in a study of beta chain features in type 1 diabetes. Repertoires were generated with immunoSEQ multiplex PCR, while TCRdb's copy carries only in-frame clones and drops some. The sample lists some 190,000 clones; 6.5% to 8.5% were seen once. The sample taken for sequencing was central memory CD4+ T cells from blood. These receptors came from a man aged 18 to 30 with type 1 diabetes. Both conserved end residues are part of each CDR3. D genes are given only for firm matches. Rows give clone size only sometimes, using once, few, many, or a class for an expanded clone.

V	size	D	J	CDR3	DNA
TRBV15	.	.	TRBJ1-1	CATSRNQGGTEAFF	TGTGCCACCAGCAGGAATCAGGGTGGCACTGAAGCTTTCTTT
TRBV18	few	.	TRBJ1-2	CASSPPDSAYGYTF	TGTGCCAGCTCACCACCGGACAGTGCTTATGGCTACACCTTC
TRBV19	few	.	TRBJ2-3	CASSLQIPPTDTQYF	TGTGCCAGTAGTCTACAGATCCCCCCCACAGATACGCAGTATTTT
TRBV1	.	.	TRBJ2-1	CTSSHSGTNFNEQFF	TGCACCAGCAGCCACTCCGGGACTAACTTTAATGAGCAGTTCTTC
TRBV29-1	few	TRBD2	TRBJ2-1	CSVGTFSGISSYNEQFF	TGCAGCGTTGGCACTTTTAGCGGGATCAGCTCCTACAATGAGCAGTTCTTC
TRBV7-9	.	TRBD1	TRBJ2-1	CASSGGWTGSYNEQFF	TGTGCCAGCAGCGGGGGATGGACAGGGTCCTACAATGAGCAGTTCTTC
TRBV7-8	few	.	TRBJ1-2	CASSLAGRLTNYGYTF	TGTGCCAGCAGCTTAGCGGGGCGCCTGACTAACTATGGCTACACCTTC
TRBV5-1	.	TRBD1	TRBJ2-5	CASSEGTGGAETQYF	TGCGCCAGTTCAGAGGGGACAGGGGGAGCGGAGACCCAGTACTTC
TRBV30	few	.	TRBJ2-1	CAWGHHGLPYNEQFF	TGTGCCTGGGGACATCATGGCCTTCCCTACAATGAGCAGTTCTTC
TRBV6-1	.	TRBD1	TRBJ1-2	CASSDGTASGYGYTF	TGTGCCAGCAGTGACGGGACAGCATCGGGCTATGGCTACACCTTC
TRBV4-3	many	TRBD2	TRBJ2-3	CASSQDASGVSAQYF	TGCGCCAGCAGCCAAGATGCTAGCGGGGTCTCGGCGCAGTATTTT
TRBV18	.	.	TRBJ1-2	CASQLDRNYGYTF	TGTGCCAGTCAACTCGACAGGAACTATGGCTACACCTTC
TRBV7-8	many	.	TRBJ2-2	CASSKTGNTGELFF	TGTGCCAGCAGCAAGACAGGGAACACCGGGGAGCTGTTTTTT
TRBV5-5	few	TRBD1	TRBJ1-5	CASSKWTGDNQPQHF	TGTGCCAGCAGCAAGTGGACAGGGGACAATCAGCCCCAGCATTTT
TRBV5-4	.	.	TRBJ2-2	CASSLRGQRSTGELFF	TGTGCCAGCAGCTTGCGGGGTCAGCGTTCCACCGGGGAGCTGTTTTTT
TRBV7-9	.	.	TRBJ2-7	CASSSASRLDYEQYF	TGTGCCAGCAGCTCCGCCTCCCGACTAGACTACGAGCAGTACTTC